These T cell receptor beta chains were read from a single sample in a study of T cell repertoires in cytomegalovirus infection. These TCRs' antigens remain unknown. TCRdb called the reads again in MiXCR, with one record for every CDR3 protein. The table includes approximately 730,000 distinct CDR3 sequences, roughly 33% detected once. Sequencing used cultured PBMCs, obtained from culture after CMV antigen stimulation. Receptors were obtained from a human donor in good health (CMV status not recorded). Some clones in this sample may be carry-over from other donors' samples. Both conserved end residues are part of each CDR3. D genes are given only for firm matches. Not every row has a clone size; where given, it reads once, few, many or a size class.

j_gene: TRBJ2-7; v_gene: TRBV2; abundance: few; d_gene: .; CDR3nt: TGTGCCAGCAGGGCCGGGTCCCGAGTTGAGGAGCAGTACTTC; CDR3aa: CASRAGSRVEEQYF
j_gene: TRBJ2-7; v_gene: TRBV15; abundance: .; d_gene: TRBD2; CDR3nt: TGTGCCACCAGCAGAGCCCGACTAGCGGGAATCGAGCAGTACTTC; CDR3aa: CATSRARLAGIEQYF
j_gene: TRBJ2-5; v_gene: TRBV29-1; abundance: .; d_gene: TRBD1; CDR3nt: TGCAGCGTCGACAGGGGGTCGGAGACCCAGTACTTC; CDR3aa: CSVDRGSETQYF
j_gene: TRBJ2-7; v_gene: TRBV6-6; abundance: .; d_gene: TRBD1; CDR3nt: TGTGCCAGCAGACCCAACATTATCCGGGACAGGGGCTACGAGCAGTACTTC; CDR3aa: CASRPNIIRDRGYEQYF
j_gene: TRBJ2-7; v_gene: TRBV29-1; abundance: .; d_gene: .; CDR3nt: TGCAGCGGAGGGGACATAAACTACGAGCAGTACTTC; CDR3aa: CSGGDINYEQYF
j_gene: TRBJ2-7; v_gene: TRBV12-3/TRBV12-4; abundance: many; d_gene: .; CDR3nt: TGTGCCAGCAGTTTAGTTTGGAACTACGAGCAGTACTTC; CDR3aa: CASSLVWNYEQYF
j_gene: TRBJ2-3; v_gene: TRBV7-2; abundance: .; d_gene: .; CDR3nt: TGTGCCAGCAGCTTAGCCCCCGCCTCCCTTTCTAATACGCAGTATTTT; CDR3aa: CASSLAPASLSNTQYF
j_gene: TRBJ2-1; v_gene: TRBV23-1; abundance: .; d_gene: .; CDR3nt: TGCGCCAGTCGACAAGCCGAGCAGTTCTTC; CDR3aa: CASRQAEQFF
j_gene: TRBJ2-1; v_gene: TRBV2; abundance: .; d_gene: TRBD2; CDR3nt: TGTGCCAGCAAACCAGCGGGAGTTACGAATGAGCAGTTCTTC; CDR3aa: CASKPAGVTNEQFF
j_gene: TRBJ1-2; v_gene: TRBV5-1; abundance: .; d_gene: .; CDR3nt: TGCGCCAGCAGCTTTACCTCGGGCAGGTCCGGCTACACCTTC; CDR3aa: CASSFTSGRSGYTF
j_gene: TRBJ2-5; v_gene: TRBV2; abundance: .; d_gene: .; CDR3nt: TGTGCCAGCAGTGAAGTTGGGGCAGGGGACCAAGAGACCCAGTACTTC; CDR3aa: CASSEVGAGDQETQYF
j_gene: TRBJ2-7; v_gene: TRBV7-8; abundance: many; d_gene: TRBD2; CDR3nt: TGTGCCAGCAGCTTCAATTCTGGGTTCGGGAGGACCCCATACGAGCAGTACTTC; CDR3aa: CASSFNSGFGRTPYEQYF
j_gene: TRBJ2-6; v_gene: TRBV7-6; abundance: .; d_gene: .; CDR3nt: TGTGCCAGCAGCGCCCGACAGCCCGGGACGGCCAACGTCCTGACTTTC; CDR3aa: CASSARQPGTANVLTF